This T cell receptor beta chain was sequenced for a study of blood T cell repertoires in COVID-19. Study as a whole: Nucleic acid was either cDNA or gDNA, and it came from T cells, B-cell-depleted T cells, or PBMCs.

Profiling relied on immunoSEQ multiplex PCR, and the TCRdb table lists in-frame clones only, not all of them. The sample consists of under 200,000 clones, about 85% of them appearing once. This CDR3 comprises 13 residues. The germline V gene has CDR1 MNHEY and CDR2 SVGAGI. The germline V and J ends were trimmed by 9 bases and 0 bases, with 11 bases remaining between them. The sequenced material came from peripheral blood. The V call is TRBV6-5, the J call TRBJ1-2; D is possibly TRBD1 (5 bases). The source is a man aged 60-69 years with active or convalescent COVID-19. DNA of the CDR3: TGTGCCAGTGGGAGGGGTTCTAACTATGGCTACACCTTC. Translation gives CASGRGSNYGYTF.